These 30 T cell receptor beta chains share one sample of origin, sequenced in a study of T cell responses to AZD1222 COVID-19 vaccine. Data came from immunoSEQ multiplex PCR; TCRdb stores just in-frame clones and leaves some out. The sample includes around 140,000 clones, approximately 94% seen only once; the top ten take 4% to 5.5%. The material sequenced was peripheral blood, taken on day 0 of AZD1222 vaccination. All receptors come from an adult in good health.

J is TRBJ1-6 and V is TRBV19, with TRBD1 as a possible D gene (5 bases). Per the germline V gene, CDR1 is LNHDA and CDR2 is SQIVND (reference sequence). Trimming left V 2 bases short and J 10 bases short, with 18 bases between. There are 16 residues in the CDR3. The CDR3 DNA follows: TGTGCCAGTAGTATATACATGGGGACTGAAGGATCACCCCTCCACTTT. Translation gives CASSIYMGTEGSPLHF.

For the CDR3, the DNA is TGCGCCAGCAGCCAAGGGCATTCCGGGGGCACAGATACGCAGTATTTT. Its protein product is CASSQGHSGGTDTQYF. The J gene is TRBJ2-3, the V gene TRBV4-1; a weak D match, TRBD2 (5 bases). The germline CDR1 and CDR2 sequences are MGHRA and YSYEKL. Trimming removed 1 base at V and 1 base at J, with 12 bases between. The CDR3 consists of 16 residues.

The chain recombines TRBV6-1 with TRBJ2-3; possibly TRBD1 or TRBD2 for D (6 bases each). The germline CDR1 and CDR2 sequences are MNHNS and SASEGT. The CDR3 spans 17 residues. Trimming cost V 4 bases and J 6 bases, with 23 bases left between them. CDR3 protein: CASSATGGRTFRDTQYF. The CDR3 nucleotides read TGTGCCAGCAGTGCAACTGGGGGGCGGACCTTTAGGGATACGCAGTATTTT.

The chain links TRBV4-1 to TRBJ1-4, with TRBD1 matching over 9 bases. V gave up 4 bases and J gave up 0 bases; unmatched junction bases: 21. CDR1 and CDR2 from the germline V gene are MGHRA and YSYEKL. This CDR3 is built from 22 residues. CDR3: CASSPEDPGQGLLIATNEKLFF. The CDR3 DNA reads TGCGCCAGCAGCCCTGAGGATCCGGGACAGGGACTTCTTATCGCAACTAATGAAAAACTGTTTTTT.

This clone was picked up one time. This chain's CDR3 is CASSLTTGYYEQYF. In DNA form, the CDR3 reads TGTGCCAGCAGCTTAACTACAGGGTACTACGAGCAGTACTTC. J is TRBJ2-7 and V is TRBV11-1, with D possibly TRBD1 on 6 matching bases. Trimming pared 2 bases from V and 3 bases from J, leaving 11 bases between. Germline assignment: CDR1 SGHAT and CDR2 FQDESV (reference sequence). The CDR3 length is 14 residues.

This chain uses TRBV30 with TRBJ1-1; D might be TRBD1 (5 bases). This CDR3 spans 15 amino acids. V lost 3 bases and J lost 1, with 15 bases in between. Germline CDR1 GTSNPN, CDR2 SVGIG (reference sequence). CDR3 in DNA: TGTGCCTGGAGAAGGGCGGGGGTCGGGAACACTGAAGCTTTCTTT. This sequence encodes CAWRRAGVGNTEAFF.

This CDR3 reads CASSLNPNEQFF. CDR3 DNA: TGTGCCAGCAGTTTAAACCCGAATGAGCAGTTCTTC. V gene TRBV28 combines with J gene TRBJ2-1, with no clear D. V was shortened by 2 bases and J by 7 bases, with 6 bases between the two germline ends. This CDR3 has 12 amino acids. CDR1 MDHEN and CDR2 SYDVKM come from the germline V gene.

The chain combines TRBV6-5 with TRBJ1-6, with D possibly being TRBD1 (6 bases). Germline lookup yields CDR1 MNHEY and CDR2 SVGAGI. This CDR3 has 14 amino acids. The V end was cut by 6 bases, the J end by 8 bases, with 14 bases between. The CDR3 bases are TGTGCCAGCAGCTCGTACAGGGACGATTCACCCCTCCACTTT. It yields the protein CASSSYRDDSPLHF.

The chain recombines TRBV7-2 with TRBJ1-5; TRBD1 aligns across 12 bases. Losses at the gene ends were 5 bases for V and 1 base for J; bases not matched to a gene: 6. The CDR3 spans 17 residues. The germline gives CDR1 SGHTA, CDR2 FQGNSA. In DNA, the CDR3 is TGTGCCAGCAGCCCGGGGACAGGGGGCTGGAGCAATCAGCCCCAGCATTTT. It specifies CASSPGTGGWSNQPQHF.

The chain joins TRBV6-2 or TRBV6-3 to TRBJ2-7; 7 bases line up with TRBD1. The CDR3 runs to 14 residues. In germline, CDR1 is MNHEY, CDR2 SVGEGT. The junction had 3 bases not matched to a gene; V was cut back by 2 bases and J by 2 bases. The CDR3 sequence: CASSYEQGAYEQYF. DNA of the CDR3: TGTGCCAGCAGTTACGAGCAGGGGGCCTACGAGCAGTACTTC.

J is TRBJ1-1 and V is TRBV6-5; no clear D gene. V was clipped by 0 bases and J by 4 bases, with 12 bases between them. The length of the CDR3 is 15 residues. The germline V gene has CDR1 MNHEY and CDR2 SVGAGI. The chain's CDR3 is CASSYSITRSTEAFF. The CDR3 DNA is TGTGCCAGCAGTTACTCTATAACACGGAGCACTGAAGCTTTCTTT.

Here the CDR3 DNA reads TGTGCCAGTAGTATCGCCCACAATCAGCCCCAGCATTTT. This translates into CASSIAHNQPQHF. The chain joins TRBV19 to TRBJ1-5, with D hard to call. The germline V gene has CDR1 LNHDA and CDR2 SQIVND (reference sequence). Trimming took off 3 bases at V and 3 bases at J, with 6 bases between the two ends. The CDR3 consists of 13 residues. The entire variable domain, with the rest obtained from reference TRBV19 and TRBJ1-5, is as follows: DGGITQSPKYLFRKEGQNVTLSCEQNLNHDAMYWYRQDPGQGLRLIYYSQIVNDFQKGDIAEGYSVSREKKESFPLTVTSAQKNPTAFYLCASSIAHNQPQHFGDGTRLSIL.

This chain uses TRBV7-8 with TRBJ1-2; a weak D match, TRBD1 (5 bases). This CDR3 has 15 amino acids. With 5 bases removed from V and 4 bases from J, the gap between germline ends came to 17 bases. Germline loops: CDR1 SGHVS, CDR2 FQNEAQ. The CDR3 DNA reads TGTGCCAGCAGCCGAGGAGGGGAGTCGGGCTATGGCTACACCTTC. Translation: CASSRGGESGYGYTF.

The chain joins TRBV15 to TRBJ1-1; tentatively, D is TRBD1 (5 bases). V was trimmed by 0 bases and J by 11 bases, leaving 22 bases between them. The CDR3 runs 16 residues. Germline V gene sequence: CDR1 LNHNV, CDR2 YYDKDF (reference sequence). The DNA of the CDR3 is TGTGCCACCAGCAGAGATGGGGAAGTAGGGGCAGCAGGGGCTTTCTTT. Its protein product is CATSRDGEVGAAGAFF.

The chain employs TRBV11-2 and TRBJ2-7; possible D gene TRBD1, 6 bases. Germline CDR1 reads SGHAT; CDR2 reads FQNNGV. The CDR3 contains 16 residues. Trimming left V 5 bases short and J 2 bases short, with 19 bases between. The CDR3 here is CASSQEGRGKTYEQYF. CDR3 nucleotides: TGTGCCAGCAGCCAAGAGGGCAGGGGTAAGACCTACGAGCAGTACTTC.

The chain carries TRBV18 and TRBJ1-5; no definite D call. CDR1 and CDR2 from the germline V gene are KGHSH and LQKENI. Trimming left V 3 bases short and J 4 bases short, with 13 bases between. This CDR3 is built from 15 residues. In DNA form, the CDR3 reads TGTGCCAGCTCACCGGGATTGAGGGAGAATCAGCCCCAGCATTTT. It is translated as CASSPGLRENQPQHF. Together with reference TRBV18 and TRBJ1-5, the CDR3 gives the full variable domain: NAGVMQNPRHLVRRRGQEARLRCSPMKGHSHVYWYRQLPEEGLKFMVYLQKENIIDESGMPKERFSAEFPKEGPSILRIQQVVRGDSAAYFCASSPGLRENQPQHFGDGTRLSIL.

This sequence joins TRBV29-1 and TRBJ2-7, with a possible D match to TRBD2 (6 bases). The germline gives CDR1 SQVTM, CDR2 ANQGSEA. This CDR3 has 13 amino acids. In DNA form, the CDR3 reads TGCACGGCCACCTCGGGGGAGCCCTACGAGCAGTACTTC. Translated, it gives CTATSGEPYEQYF.

Notes on this clone: The conserved final phenylalanine or tryptophan is absent from the CDR3, which likely points to a read error. The DNA is omitted, as the CDR3 cannot be located on it reliably, and the CDR3 follows TCRdb's listing. The genes are TRBV20-1 and TRBJ1-2; the DNA was not compared with TRBD1, the D call given in the table. In germline, CDR1 is DFQATT, CDR2 SNEGSKA (reference sequence). The length of the CDR3 is 11 amino acids, counting both ends. The CDR3 loop is CSARDRVLLRS.

The gene calls are TRBV15 and TRBJ1-5, with a weak D call TRBD1 (5 bases). The germline V gene has CDR1 LNHNV and CDR2 YYDKDF (reference sequence). Trimming cost V 0 bases and J 6 bases, with 9 bases left between them. CDR3 length: 14 amino acids. CDR3 bases: TGTGCCACCAGCAGAGACAGGGTAGGTCAGCCCCAGCATTTT. Its translation: CATSRDRVGQPQHF.

The J gene is TRBJ1-4, the V gene TRBV12-3 or TRBV12-4, with D possibly being TRBD1 (5 bases). The CDR3 extends over 11 amino acids. The V gene lost 7 bases and the J gene lost 8 bases, with 8 bases spanning the gap. CDR3 in DNA: TGTGCCAGCACCGGGGGAGAAAAACTGTTTTTT. Its protein product is CASTGGEKLFF.

This chain joins TRBV2 and TRBJ2-4, with D perhaps matching TRBD1 (6 bases). Trimming took 5 bases from V and 8 from J, leaving 13 bases between them. Germline CDR1 SNHLY, CDR2 FYNNEI. This CDR3 is 13 amino acids long. The CDR3 reads CASSLGGLDIQYF. The CDR3 nucleotides are TGTGCCAGCAGTTTAGGGGGTTTAGACATTCAGTACTTC.

J is TRBJ1-1 and V is TRBV6-5; 7 bases fit TRBD1. CDR3 length: 14 residues. CDR1 MNHEY and CDR2 SVGAGI come from the germline V gene. The V and J ends lost 0 bases and 4 bases, in that order; junction bases with no gene match: 2. The CDR3 loop reads CASSYSTGSTEAFF. CDR3 nucleotide sequence: TGTGCCAGCAGTTACTCGACAGGGTCCACTGAAGCTTTCTTT.

The gene calls are TRBV7-2 and TRBJ1-2; no reliable D call. CDR3 length: 14 residues. V was cut by 5 bases and J by 8 bases, with 18 bases left in between. Germline lookup yields CDR1 SGHTA and CDR2 FQGNSA. CDR3 coding DNA: TGTGCCAGCAGCACCTTTGGCCATCTCGGGGGCTACACCTTC. It translates to CASSTFGHLGGYTF.

The rearrangement uses TRBV2 and TRBJ2-1; TRBD2 matches at 10 bases. Germline loops: CDR1 SNHLY, CDR2 FYNNEI. V dropped 6 bases and J dropped 4; count of bases not matched to a gene: 9. This CDR3 comprises 16 residues. CDR3 residues: CASRARLAGGYNEQFF. DNA of the CDR3: TGTGCCAGCAGAGCCCGATTAGCGGGAGGTTACAATGAGCAGTTCTTC. Drawing the rest from reference TRBV2 and TRBJ2-1, the complete variable domain is EPEVTQTPSHQVTQMGQEVILRCVPISNHLYFYWYRQILGQKVEFLVSFYNNEISEKSEIFDDQFSVERPDGSNFTLKIRSTKLEDSAMYFCASRARLAGGYNEQFFGPGTRLTVL.

V gene TRBV7-6 combines with J gene TRBJ2-2; either TRBD1 or TRBD2 may fit D (5 bases each). This CDR3 contains 18 residues. Germline CDR1 is SGHVS and CDR2 is FNYEAQ. Trimming took 5 bases from V and 1 from J, leaving 20 bases between them. In DNA form, the CDR3 reads TGTGCCAGCAGCCGAAAACCCTTCGGGACCGGGAACACCGGGGAGCTGTTTTTT. Translating gives CASSRKPFGTGNTGELFF.

This rearrangement joins TRBV4-2 to TRBJ1-3; D not certain. V lost 1 base and J lost 0, with 10 bases in between. The CDR3 sequence is 16 residues long. Germline V gene lookup returns CDR1 LGHNA and CDR2 YNFKEQ. CDR3 DNA: TGTGCCAGCAGCCAAGTGGGCGCCGACTCTGGAAACACCATATATTTT. It codes for CASSQVGADSGNTIYF.

V gene TRBV5-1 combines with J gene TRBJ2-2, with D uncertain. The CDR3 is 13 amino acids. Germline V gene lookup returns CDR1 SGHRS and CDR2 YFSETQ. Deletions cut 0 bases from V and 6 bases from J, with 6 bases between. The CDR3 is CASSLVVAGELFF. Here the CDR3 DNA reads TGCGCCAGCAGCTTGGTAGTGGCCGGGGAGCTGTTTTTT.

The J gene is TRBJ1-5, the V gene TRBV6-1; D uncertain. V lost 0 bases to trimming and J lost 12 bases, with 6 bases between them. Germline CDR1 reads MNHNS; CDR2 reads SASEGT. This CDR3 has 11 amino acids. The CDR3 DNA sequence: TGTGCCAGCAGTGAAGCACAGAACCAGCATTTT. It is translated as CASSEAQNQHF.

The DNA of the CDR3 is TGCGCCAGCAGCATAGGACGGGGCACTGAAGCTTTCTTT. Translation: CASSIGRGTEAFF. The genes are TRBV5-1 and TRBJ1-1; no reliable D call. The germline V gene encodes CDR1 SGHRS and CDR2 YFSETQ. This CDR3 has 13 amino acids. V lost 4 bases and J lost 4, with 11 bases in between.

The CDR3 reads CASSLLGQDQSYEQYF. The CDR3, as DNA: TGTGCCAGCAGCTTGCTAGGGCAGGACCAGTCCTACGAGCAGTACTTC. The chain is built from TRBV5-6 and TRBJ2-7; D is uncertain. Germline CDR1 SGHDT, CDR2 YYEEEE. Trimming shortened V by 1 base and J by 1 base, and 15 bases separated the two germline ends. The CDR3 covers 16 residues. Variable domain in full (rest from reference TRBV5-6 and TRBJ2-7): DAGVTQSPTHLIKTRGQQVTLRCSPKSGHDTVSWYQQALGQGPQFIFQYYEEEERQRGNFPDRFSGHQFPNYSSELNVNALLLGDSALYLCASSLLGQDQSYEQYFGPGTRLTVT.